These 9 T cell receptor beta chains were sequenced from one sample in a study of T cell responses to AZD1222 COVID-19 vaccine. The assay was immunoSEQ multiplex PCR, and TCRdb's table has in-frame clones only and misses some. The sample gives about 130,000 clones, approximately 90% of which show up once; under 1.2% is in the top ten. The input for sequencing was peripheral blood, taken 28 days after the second AZD1222 dose. The origin of the receptors is an adult who received the AZD1222 COVID-19 vaccine.

In nucleotides, the CDR3 is TGTGCCAGCAGCCGACAGGGGGCTTGGGATGAAAAACTGTTTTTT. Translation gives CASSRQGAWDEKLFF. The chain combines TRBV7-9 with TRBJ1-4; 10 bases map to TRBD1. CDR1 is SEHNR and CDR2 is FQNEAQ in the germline V gene (reference sequence). The CDR3 spans 15 residues. The V gene end was trimmed by 5 bases and the J gene end by 6 bases; junction bases not matched to a gene: 6.

The V call is TRBV5-4, the J call TRBJ1-1; D unresolved. The CDR3 consists of 12 residues. Trimming shortened V by 0 bases and J by 3 bases, and 3 bases separated the two germline ends. Germline V CDR1 and CDR2: SGHNT, YYREEE (reference sequence). The CDR3 coding sequence is TGTGCCAGCAGCTTGGGGCACACTGAAGCTTTCTTT. It codes for CASSLGHTEAFF.

This clone was observed a single time. The rearrangement joins TRBV2 to TRBJ2-2; D is unclear. CDR1 is SNHLY, CDR2 FYNNEI, per germline. Trimming took 7 bases from V and 3 from J, leaving 9 bases between them. The CDR3 totals 13 residues. CDR3 region: CASTPRDTGELFF. DNA of the CDR3: TGTGCCAGCACCCCCCGGGACACCGGGGAGCTGTTTTTT.

This chain uses TRBV5-1 with TRBJ1-4; D remains unclear. This CDR3 has 15 amino acids. Trimming cost V 3 bases and J 6 bases, with 15 bases left between them. CDR1 is SGHRS and CDR2 is YFSETQ in the germline V gene. CDR3 sequence reads: CASSSSDGWDEKLFF. For the CDR3, the DNA is TGCGCCAGCAGCTCATCGGACGGGTGGGATGAAAAACTGTTTTTT.

In the case of this clone: This CDR3 is also generated by other DNA sequences in the sample. The V and J genes are TRBV6-5 and TRBJ1-1; D is possibly TRBD1 (5 bases). Germline V CDR1 and CDR2: MNHEY, SVGAGI. Trimming stripped 5 bases from V and 2 bases from J, with 6 bases between. The CDR3 has 12 residues. CDR3 nucleotide sequence: TGTGCCAGCAGTAGGGGAAACACTGAAGCTTTCTTT. Residues: CASSRGNTEAFF.

The chain recombines TRBV5-1 with TRBJ1-1; perhaps TRBD1 as D (6 bases). V lost 4 bases, J lost 5 bases, and 15 bases lay in between. The germline V gene has CDR1 SGHRS and CDR2 YFSETQ. The CDR3 runs to 14 residues. CDR3 loop: CASSHRDLGTEAFF. Here the CDR3 DNA reads TGCGCCAGCAGCCACAGGGATTTGGGTACTGAAGCTTTCTTT. The full variable domain, rest sourced from reference TRBV5-1 and TRBJ1-1, is KAGVTQTPRYLIKTRGQQVTLSCSPISGHRSVSWYQQTPGQGLQFLFEYFSETQRNKGNFPGRFSGRQFSNSRSEMNVSTLELGDSALYLCASSHRDLGTEAFFGQGTRLTVV.

This clone was seen just once. The CDR3 region is CASSPQGAGANVLTF. In DNA, the CDR3 is TGTGCCAGCTCACCACAGGGAGCAGGGGCCAACGTCCTGACTTTC. The rearrangement joins TRBV18 to TRBJ2-6, with D possibly matching TRBD2 (5 bases). From germline, CDR1 is KGHSH and CDR2 LQKENI. The V and J ends lost 1 base and 4 bases respectively, with 8 bases between them. This CDR3 is built from 15 residues.

This chain links TRBV28 with TRBJ2-7; TRBD2 aligns across 8 bases. Unmatched junction bases numbered 13, after V lost 2 bases and J lost 1 base. Germline V lookup: CDR1 MDHEN, CDR2 SYDVKM. The CDR3 covers 18 residues. Here the CDR3 reads CASSLGPSSTSVSYEQYF. DNA of the CDR3: TGTGCCAGCAGTTTAGGCCCATCCTCGACTAGCGTGTCCTACGAGCAGTACTTC.

The rearrangement links TRBV11-3 to TRBJ2-2; no definite D call. CDR3 size: 14 residues. The germline V gene encodes CDR1 SGHNT and CDR2 YENEEA. Trimming removed 2 bases from V and 5 bases from J, with 9 bases in between. This chain's CDR3 is CASSLFARTGELFF. Here the CDR3 DNA reads TGTGCCAGCAGCTTATTTGCCAGGACCGGGGAGCTGTTTTTT. Together with reference TRBV11-3 and TRBJ2-2, the CDR3 gives the full variable domain: EAGVVQSPRYKIIEKKQPVAFWCNPISGHNTLYWYLQNLGQGPELLIRYENEEAVDDSQLPKDRFSAERLKGVDSTLKIQPAELGDSAVYLCASSLFARTGELFFGEGSRLTVL.